These 13 T cell receptor beta chains share one sample of origin, sequenced in a study of cytomegalovirus exposure and HLA in healthy donors. Primers included in the PCR were 60 Vbeta and 13 Jbeta primers. Some clones are missing from TCRdb's copy, which holds only in-frame ones; the method was immunoSEQ multiplex PCR. The sample lists about 150,000 clones; roughly 70% were seen once. Sequenced sample: PBMCs. The origin of the receptors is a man aged 25-45 years in good health and CMV-seronegative.

The rearrangement links TRBV16 to TRBJ1-5; possibly TRBD1 for D (5 bases). The CDR3 loop spans 12 amino acids. The V end lost 6 bases, the J end lost 2 bases, and 5 bases lay between the germline ends. The germline V gene has CDR1 KGHSY and CDR2 FQNENV. The CDR3 bases are TGTGCCAGCAGACAGGGCAATCAGCCCCAGCATTTT. Encoded protein: CASRQGNQPQHF.

This chain uses TRBV29-1 with TRBJ1-2; a weak D match, TRBD1 (5 bases). Trimming removed 1 base from V and 7 bases from J, with 10 bases in between. The CDR3 extends over 12 amino acids. CDR1 SQVTM and CDR2 ANQGSEA come from the germline V gene. The CDR3 loop is CSVEVSGGGYTF. The CDR3 nucleotides read TGCAGCGTTGAAGTGTCGGGGGGTGGCTACACCTTC.

As regards this clone: Mismatch with germline at one junction end may stem from a read error. The V call is TRBV6-5, the J call TRBJ2-2, with 7 bases fitting TRBD2. Germline-derived CDR1 and CDR2 are MNHEY and SVGAGI. This CDR3 is 16 amino acids long. DNA of the CDR3: TGTGCCAGCAGTCACTCGCGGGGGAGCTTTAACGGGGAGCTGTTTTTT. This translates into CASSHSRGSFNGELFF.

This clone has only one observation. The chain is built from TRBV5-4 and TRBJ1-1, with 12 nucleotides matching TRBD1. This CDR3 has 14 amino acids. CDR1 is SGHNT and CDR2 is YYREEE in the germline V gene (reference sequence). The V segment lost 4 bases and the J segment 6 bases; nucleotides outside the gene matches: 4. The CDR3: CASSRDRGRPEAFF. Written as DNA, the CDR3 is TGTGCCAGCAGCAGGGACAGGGGGCGGCCTGAAGCTTTCTTT.

The chain uses TRBV18 and TRBJ2-7; D is perhaps TRBD1 (5 bases). Germline CDR1 is KGHSH and CDR2 is LQKENI. The CDR3 spans 16 residues. The V and J ends lost 6 bases and 0 bases respectively, with 18 bases between them. CDR3 sequence (DNA): TGTGCCAGCTCTCTGCGCCCGGACACCAGCTCCTACGAGCAGTACTTC. It yields the protein CASSLRPDTSSYEQYF.

The chain uses TRBV18 and TRBJ2-1; D perhaps matches TRBD2 (7 bases). CDR3 length: 16 amino acids. Trimming pared 5 bases from V and 4 bases from J, leaving 18 bases between. CDR1 and CDR2 from the germline V gene are KGHSH and LQKENI. The CDR3 nucleotides read TGTGCCAGCTCAGCGCCGGGGGGCGTAAGTTACAATGAGCAGTTCTTC. Its translation is CASSAPGGVSYNEQFF.

The rearrangement links TRBV6-5 to TRBJ1-2, with TRBD1 identical over 7 bases. This CDR3 is 13 amino acids long. Germline V lookup: CDR1 MNHEY, CDR2 SVGAGI. Trimming at V came to 7 bases and at J to 3 bases, leaving 5 bases not matched to a gene. The CDR3 spells CASTLGTDYGYTF. CDR3 nucleotide sequence: TGTGCCAGCACCCTAGGGACAGACTATGGCTACACCTTC.

Remarks on this clone: One junction end disagrees with the germline gene, perhaps due to a read error. V and J are TRBV4-2 and TRBJ2-7; 8 bases map to TRBD2. From germline, CDR1 is LGHNA and CDR2 YNFKEQ. The CDR3 is made up of 14 amino acids. CDR3 residues: CASGQPSGSYEQYF. The CDR3 coding sequence is TGTGCCAGCGGCCAACCAAGCGGGAGCTACGAGCAGTACTTC.

This clone was seen once. The chain employs TRBV7-9 and TRBJ1-5; D is possibly TRBD1 (6 bases). The V gene lost 4 bases and the J gene lost 10 bases, with 14 bases spanning the gap. The CDR3 consists of 13 residues. Germline CDR1 reads SEHNR; CDR2 reads FQNEAQ (reference sequence). Here the CDR3 DNA reads TGTGCCAGCAGCTCCGTCGGGGGGCCCCCCCAGCATTTT. Translated: CASSSVGGPPQHF.

This clone was detected only a few times. V is TRBV30 and J is TRBJ2-1; 10 bases are shared with TRBD2. CDR1 is GTSNPN and CDR2 is SVGIG in the germline V gene (reference sequence). With 4 bases clipped from V and 5 bases from J, the junction kept 5 bases outside the gene matches. This CDR3 has 14 residues. The CDR3 reads CAWKEREGHNEQFF. The CDR3 DNA sequence: TGTGCCTGGAAGGAGCGGGAGGGCCACAATGAGCAGTTCTTC.

In this sample, this clone turned up a few times. This sequence joins TRBV7-9 and TRBJ1-3, with 7 bases that match TRBD1. Germline assignment: CDR1 SEHNR and CDR2 FQNEAQ (reference sequence). The junction had 7 bases not matched to a gene; V was cut back by 5 bases and J by 6 bases. The CDR3 consists of 14 residues. For the CDR3, the DNA is TGTGCCAGCAGCCCGACAGGGCGGGAAAACACCATATATTTT. Protein product: CASSPTGRENTIYF.

The rearrangement links TRBV5-6 to TRBJ2-5, with TRBD1 matching 9 bases. Trimming removed 0 bases from V and 5 bases from J; junction bases left unmatched: 5. Germline V gene sequence: CDR1 SGHDT, CDR2 YYEEEE. The CDR3 has 15 residues. In DNA, the CDR3 is TGTGCCAGCAGCTTGGCGACAGGGGGAATGGAGACCCAGTACTTC. This translates into CASSLATGGMETQYF.

The gene calls are TRBV5-4 and TRBJ2-2, with 7 bases identical to TRBD1. This CDR3 contains 14 residues. The J segment lost 4 bases and the V segment lost 5 bases, leaving 5 bases of the junction unmatched. Germline CDR1 reads SGHNT; CDR2 reads YYREEE (reference sequence). Here the CDR3 reads CASSNRGITGELFF. In DNA, the CDR3 is TGTGCCAGCAGTAACAGGGGTATCACCGGGGAGCTGTTTTTT.